The T cell receptor beta chain described here comes from a study of quantifying T cell responses using KT2 cells. In the study overall: TCR alpha and beta constant-region primers primed reverse transcription of RNA. Under optimum conditions, T4 ligation efficiency was estimated at more than 8%.

This clonotype was observed many times. The antigen remains undetermined. Findings and caveats of the study: Input KT2 cell number predicted KT2 alpha and beta sequence counts linearly over several orders of magnitude. Detection of KT2 sequences held at the lowest tested level, about one cell per 100,000 PBMC.

The CDR3 contains 14 residues. Looked up from germline, CDR1 is MNHEY and CDR2 is SVGAGI. Trimming pared 2 bases from V and 5 bases from J, leaving 12 bases between. KT2, a clone with a known TCR, was spiked into unfractionated PBMC. An oligo carrying a UMI was ligated to the cDNA 3' end. An equimolar mix of RC1.1 and RC1.2 primed the beta chain across TRBC1 and TRBC2. TCRdb ran MiXCR on the UMI-ligation and nested PCR reads and lists one entry per CDR3 protein. The sample holds about 32,000 distinct CDR3 sequences; 7.3% are singletons and the top ten take about a sixth. The sample taken for sequencing was PBMCs spiked with cells of the T cell clone KT2. This clonotype was sampled from a human donor. The chain combines TRBV6-5 with TRBJ1-1, with D unresolved. The CDR3 nucleotides are TGTGCCAGCAGTTACACAAAGGGCTATACTGAAGCTTTCTTT. It encodes CASSYTKGYTEAFF.